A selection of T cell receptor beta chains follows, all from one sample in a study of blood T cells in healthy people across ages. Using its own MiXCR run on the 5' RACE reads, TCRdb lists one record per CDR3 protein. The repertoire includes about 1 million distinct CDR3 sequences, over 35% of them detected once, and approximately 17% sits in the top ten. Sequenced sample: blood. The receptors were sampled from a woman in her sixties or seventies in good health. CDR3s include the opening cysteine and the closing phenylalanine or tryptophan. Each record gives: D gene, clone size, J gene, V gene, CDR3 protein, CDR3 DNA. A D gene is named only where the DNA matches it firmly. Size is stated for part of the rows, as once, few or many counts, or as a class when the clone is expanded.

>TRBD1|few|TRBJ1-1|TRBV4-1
CASSRDRVTEAFF
TGCGCCAGCAGTAGGGACAGGGTAACTGAAGCTTTCTTT
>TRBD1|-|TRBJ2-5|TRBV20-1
CSAPPGQPSRETQYF
TGCAGTGCTCCCCCGGGACAGCCATCAAGGGAGACCCAGTACTTC
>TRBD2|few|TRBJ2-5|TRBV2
CASSDGTSGFQETQYF
TGTGCCAGCAGTGACGGGACTAGCGGCTTCCAAGAGACCCAGTACTTC
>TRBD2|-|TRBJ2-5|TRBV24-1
CATSETGLARGETQYF
TGTGCCACCAGTGAAACCGGACTAGCCCGTGGGGAGACCCAGTACTTC
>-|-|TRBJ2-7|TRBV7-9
CASSFAIRGEQYF
TGTGCCAGCAGCTTCGCCATAAGGGGCGAGCAGTACTTC
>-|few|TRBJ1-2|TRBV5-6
CASSLGRVLHGYTF
TGTGCCAGCAGCTTGGGACGAGTCCTTCATGGCTACACCTTC
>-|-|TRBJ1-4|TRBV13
CASSLGPPEGITEKLFF
TGTGCCAGCAGCTTAGGCCCTCCGGAAGGGATAACTGAAAAACTGTTTTTT
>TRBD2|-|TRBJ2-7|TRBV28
CASSLLASGRSGEQYF
TGTGCCAGCAGTTTATTAGCTAGCGGGAGATCTGGCGAGCAGTACTTC
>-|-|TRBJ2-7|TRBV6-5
CASSYPKKGAGLSSYEQYF
TGTGCCAGCAGTTACCCAAAGAAGGGAGCCGGGCTAAGCTCCTACGAGCAGTACTTC
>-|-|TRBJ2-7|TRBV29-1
CSVEDREARYEQYF
TGCAGCGTTGAAGATCGAGAGGCGCGCTACGAGCAGTACTTC
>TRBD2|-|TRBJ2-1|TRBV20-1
CSASRVAGGSEQFF
TGCAGTGCTAGTCGAGTAGCGGGAGGCAGTGAGCAGTTCTTC
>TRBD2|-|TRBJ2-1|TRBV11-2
CASSLVGTSGSVNEQFF
TGTGCCAGCAGCTTAGTAGGGACTAGCGGGAGTGTAAATGAGCAGTTCTTC
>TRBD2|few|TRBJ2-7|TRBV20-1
CSARDPTSGRWYEQYF
TGCAGTGCTAGAGACCCAACTAGCGGGAGGTGGTACGAGCAGTACTTC
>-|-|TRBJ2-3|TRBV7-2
CASSLDGGYTDTQYF
TGTGCCAGCAGCTTAGATGGGGGGTACACAGATACGCAGTATTTT
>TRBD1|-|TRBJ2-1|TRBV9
CASSVGGTGGNEQFF
TGTGCCAGCAGCGTAGGGGGGACAGGGGGAAATGAGCAGTTCTTC
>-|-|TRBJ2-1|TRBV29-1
CSVEVTRRSYNEQFF
TGCAGCGTTGAAGTAACCAGGCGCTCCTACAATGAGCAGTTCTTC
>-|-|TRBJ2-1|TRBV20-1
CSARAPFYGSNNEQFF
TGCAGTGCTAGAGCCCCTTTCTACGGGAGTAATAATGAGCAGTTCTTC
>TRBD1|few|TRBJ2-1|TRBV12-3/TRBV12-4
CASRGQLIMKQFF
TGTGCCAGCAGGGGACAGCTGATAATGAAGCAGTTCTTC
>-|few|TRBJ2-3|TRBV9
CASSVEMANTDTQYF
TGTGCCAGCAGCGTAGAAATGGCCAACACAGATACGCAGTATTTT
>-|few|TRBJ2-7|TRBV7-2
CASSLAERAEQYF
TGTGCCAGCAGCTTAGCGGAAAGAGCCGAGCAGTACTTC
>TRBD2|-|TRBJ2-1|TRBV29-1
CSGNSGGFDEQFF
TGCAGCGGGAATAGCGGGGGGTTTGATGAGCAGTTCTTT
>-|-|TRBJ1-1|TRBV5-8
CASLLGGLVRGTEAFF
TGTGCCAGCCTATTAGGTGGGTTGGTTCGGGGGACTGAAGCTTTCTTT
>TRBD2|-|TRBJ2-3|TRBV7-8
CASSLGGLAGTSDTQYF
TGTGCCAGCAGCTTAGGGGGACTAGCGGGAACATCAGATACGCAGTATTTT
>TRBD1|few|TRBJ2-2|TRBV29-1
CSAILTGTENTGELFF
TGCAGCGCGATACTCACCGGGACAGAGAACACCGGGGAGCTGTTTTTT
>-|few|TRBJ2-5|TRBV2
CASDRIRGKTQYF
TGTGCCAGCGATCGAATCCGGGGAAAGACCCAGTACTTC
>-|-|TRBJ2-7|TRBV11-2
CASSLVRGAGYEQYF
TGTGCCAGCAGCTTAGTACGGGGAGCGGGCTACGAGCAGTACTTC
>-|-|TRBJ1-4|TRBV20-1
CSASGYSGTGGEKLFF
TGCAGTGCTAGCGGTTATTCGGGGACCGGGGGAGAAAAACTGTTTTTT
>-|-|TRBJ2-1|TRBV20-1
CSASPAVSSYNEQFF
TGCAGTGCTAGCCCAGCGGTCAGCTCCTACAATGAGCAGTTCTTC
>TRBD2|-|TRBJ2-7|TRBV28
CASSPSPGGSNEQYF
TGTGCCAGCAGTCCGAGCCCGGGGGGGAGCAATGAGCAGTACTTC
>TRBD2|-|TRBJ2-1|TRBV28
CASVSGSSDEQFF
TGTGCCAGTGTTAGCGGGAGTTCCGATGAGCAGTTCTTC
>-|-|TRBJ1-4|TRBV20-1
CSAVPDNEKLFF
TGCAGTGCGGTACCCGATAATGAAAAACTGTTTTTT
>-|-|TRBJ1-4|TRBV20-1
CSATRSSEKLFF
TGCAGTGCTACCCGGTCGAGCGAAAAACTGTTTTTT